The 26 T cell receptor beta chains presented below share a single source sample, sequenced in a study of a mutant IDH1 vaccine in newly diagnosed glioma. Assay: immunoSEQ multiplex PCR; the TCRdb copy retains only in-frame clones and omits some. This table holds about 54,000 clones, 70% to 90% found once. The time point: baseline, week 1 (first vaccination visit). Treatment defined: pre-vaccination baseline after standard-of-care therapy. Sequences were derived from PBMCs, sampled from a glioma patient treated with radiotherapy, temozolomide or both. These receptor sequences come from a man between 18 and 29 years old with glioma.

This clone has a handful of counts. The chain recombines TRBV13 with TRBJ2-2; 9 nucleotides line up with TRBD1. CDR3 size: 16 residues. Germline V gives CDR1 PRHDT, CDR2 FYEKMQ (reference sequence). The V and J ends lost 2 bases and 1 base, in that order; junction bases with no gene match: 2. The CDR3 region is CASSLSGQGNTGELFF. The CDR3 region has the DNA TGTGCCAGCAGCTTATCGGGACAGGGGAACACCGGGGAGCTGTTTTTT.

The V and J genes are TRBV7-9 and TRBJ2-7; no reliable D call. The CDR3 length is 14 residues. Looked up from germline, CDR1 is SEHNR and CDR2 is FQNEAQ (reference sequence). The V end was cut by 5 bases, the J end by 7 bases, with 18 bases between. DNA of the CDR3: TGTGCCAGCAGCCACACGATGGGGTTGAGAGAGCAGTACTTC. Protein: CASSHTMGLREQYF.

The chain recombines TRBV5-5 with TRBJ1-2; D perhaps matches TRBD1 (5 bases). Germline V CDR1 and CDR2: SGHKS, YYEKEE (reference sequence). This CDR3 is 16 amino acids long. V was clipped by 0 bases and J by 2 bases, with 14 bases between them. CDR3 loop: CASSLVGGGDNYGYTF. The CDR3 nucleotides are TGTGCCAGCAGCTTGGTTGGGGGAGGGGACAACTATGGCTACACCTTC.

The CDR3 DNA reads as TGTGCCAGCAGCGGGGTGGCTAGCGGCTCCTACGAGCAGTACTTC. This encodes CASSGVASGSYEQYF. The J gene is TRBJ2-7, the V gene TRBV5-4, with 7 bases identical to TRBD2. Losses at the gene ends were 4 bases for V and 0 bases for J; bases not matched to a gene: 7. Germline CDR1 and CDR2: SGHNT and YYREEE (reference sequence). There are 15 residues in the CDR3.

In this sample, this clone turned up a few times. V and J are TRBV7-9 and TRBJ2-2; D uncertain. Germline values: CDR1 SEHNR, CDR2 FQNEAQ (reference sequence). The CDR3 is 12 residues long. Trimming shortened V by 0 bases and J by 6 bases, and 2 bases separated the two germline ends. The CDR3 coding sequence is TGTGCCAGCAGCTTAGCAGCCGGGGAGCTGTTTTTT. This sequence encodes CASSLAAGELFF.

This clone has only one observation. The chain joins TRBV30 to TRBJ2-2; D gene uncertain. CDR1 is GTSNPN, CDR2 SVGIG, per germline (reference sequence). The CDR3 consists of 12 residues. Trimming stripped 5 bases from V and 10 bases from J, with 14 bases between. The CDR3 loop reads CAWELVPEELFF. The CDR3 DNA is TGTGCCTGGGAGTTGGTCCCGGAGGAGCTGTTTTTT.

This clone was recorded only once. CDR3 sequence (DNA): TGTGCCAGCAGCACCTGGACTAGCGGGGTAACCGGGGAGCTGTTTTTT. Translation: CASSTWTSGVTGELFF. V is TRBV5-4 and J is TRBJ2-2, with 12 bases identical to TRBD2. J lost 5 bases, V lost 4 bases, and 6 bases had no gene match. Germline V gene lookup returns CDR1 SGHNT and CDR2 YYREEE (reference sequence). The length of the CDR3 is 16 residues.

This clone was detected only once. The genes are TRBV18 and TRBJ2-7, with TRBD1 matching 9 bases. This CDR3 contains 15 residues. V was pared by 6 bases and J by 5 bases, with 11 bases of the junction left unmatched. CDR1 and CDR2 (germline): KGHSH, LQKENI. The CDR3 sequence: CASSPGQGIGHEQYF. CDR3 coding DNA: TGTGCCAGCTCTCCCGGACAGGGGATTGGCCACGAGCAGTACTTC.

This clone was counted between two and nine times. V and J are TRBV4-1 and TRBJ1-1, with D tentatively TRBD1 (5 bases). The V end lost 4 bases, the J end lost 3 bases, and 18 bases lay between the germline ends. The CDR3 sequence is 16 residues long. The germline gives CDR1 MGHRA, CDR2 YSYEKL. The CDR3 nucleotides read TGCGCCAGCAGCCTCAGAGGGGAGGGGTTGGACACTGAAGCTTTCTTT. This codes for CASSLRGEGLDTEAFF.

The J gene is TRBJ1-3, the V gene TRBV6-5, with D perhaps matching TRBD1 (6 bases). V lost 0 bases and J 3 bases, leaving 12 bases between the germline ends. The length of the CDR3 is 16 residues. From germline, CDR1 is MNHEY and CDR2 SVGAGI. CDR3 amino acids: CASSYSISGVGNTIYF. The CDR3 nucleotides read TGTGCCAGCAGTTACTCGATCTCAGGGGTTGGAAACACCATATATTTT.

This chain joins TRBV7-8 and TRBJ1-5; D is perhaps TRBD1 (5 bases). In germline, CDR1 is SGHVS, CDR2 FQNEAQ. Trimming cost V 0 bases and J 6 bases, with 27 bases left between them. The CDR3 is made up of 20 amino acids. The CDR3 DNA is TGTGCCAGCAGCTTAGCGGCCCCGGGACGGCAGTTAAAGGGAGGTCAGCCCCAGCATTTT. Its translation: CASSLAAPGRQLKGGQPQHF.

This sequence joins TRBV2 and TRBJ1-2, with 9 positions matching TRBD1. This CDR3 comprises 15 residues. Germline V CDR1 and CDR2: SNHLY, FYNNEI. V was clipped by 4 bases and J by 6 bases; unmatched bases: 9. The DNA of the CDR3 is TGTGCCAGCAGTGGCGACAGGGGGTGGTTCGATGGCTACACCTTC. Its protein is CASSGDRGWFDGYTF. Looking up the rest from reference TRBV2 and TRBJ1-2 gives the full variable domain: EPEVTQTPSHQVTQMGQEVILRCVPISNHLYFYWYRQILGQKVEFLVSFYNNEISEKSEIFDDQFSVERPDGSNFTLKIRSTKLEDSAMYFCASSGDRGWFDGYTFGSGTRLTVV.

This chain links TRBV29-1 with TRBJ2-1; 7 bases are a match to TRBD2. The germline V gene has CDR1 SQVTM and CDR2 ANQGSEA. J was trimmed by 0 bases and V by 6 bases; bases with no gene match: 2. This CDR3 comprises 13 residues. CDR3 loop: CSVERDSYNEQFF. The DNA for the CDR3 is TGCAGCGTCGAGCGGGACTCCTACAATGAGCAGTTCTTC.

This clone has more than one count but fewer than ten. This chain uses TRBV6-5 with TRBJ2-7, with a tentative D call TRBD2 (5 bases). Germline loops: CDR1 MNHEY, CDR2 SVGAGI. The CDR3 is 14 residues long. V lost 2 bases to trimming and J lost 3 bases, with 11 bases between them. This CDR3 is CASSYVGGSYEQYF. In nucleotides, the CDR3 is TGTGCCAGCAGTTACGTAGGAGGCAGCTACGAGCAGTACTTC.

The sample holds one count of this clone. The rearrangement joins TRBV4-2 to TRBJ1-1, with a possible D match to TRBD1 (5 bases). Trimming removed 1 base at V and 0 bases at J, with 9 bases between. CDR1 is LGHNA, CDR2 YNFKEQ, per germline. The CDR3 consists of 15 residues. CDR3 sequence (DNA): TGTGCCAGCAGCCAAGGACTGACAGTGAACACTGAAGCTTTCTTT. Encoded protein: CASSQGLTVNTEAFF.

This sequence joins TRBV5-1 and TRBJ1-2, with D unclear. This CDR3 contains 14 residues. The V gene lost 0 bases and the J gene lost 1 base, with 7 bases spanning the gap. Germline CDR1 reads SGHRS; CDR2 reads YFSETQ. This chain's CDR3 is CASSLGWGNYGYTF. CDR3 nucleotide sequence: TGCGCCAGCAGCTTGGGGTGGGGTAACTATGGCTACACCTTC.

The CDR3 region is CASSYSQGAEAFF. The CDR3 DNA reads as TGTGCCAGCAGTTACTCACAGGGAGCTGAAGCTTTCTTT. V gene TRBV6-6 combines with J gene TRBJ1-1, with a tentative D call TRBD1 (6 bases). There are 13 residues in the CDR3. The germline V and J ends were trimmed by 0 bases and 6 bases, with 8 bases remaining between them. CDR1 and CDR2 (germline): MNHNY, SVGAGI (reference sequence).

The V gene is TRBV19, the J gene TRBJ2-2, with D tentatively TRBD2 (5 bases). CDR1 is LNHDA and CDR2 is SQIVND in the germline V gene (reference sequence). The CDR3 runs to 12 residues. V lost 6 bases and J 11 bases, leaving 13 bases between the germline ends. The CDR3 is CASSLNSGELFF. The DNA for the CDR3 is TGTGCCAGTAGCCTCAACTCGGGAGAGCTGTTTTTT.

This chain uses TRBV7-9 with TRBJ1-3; 10 nucleotides line up with TRBD1. CDR1 is SEHNR, CDR2 FQNEAQ, per germline (reference sequence). The trim removed 10 bases at V and 2 bases at J, leaving 2 bases unmatched. The CDR3 has 13 residues. CDR3 loop: CATGTGAGNTIYF. CDR3 DNA sequence: TGTGCCACCGGGACAGGGGCTGGAAACACCATATATTTT.

V and J are TRBV5-6 and TRBJ2-1; D is ambiguous. Germline assignment: CDR1 SGHDT and CDR2 YYEEEE. This CDR3 contains 11 residues. With 3 bases removed from V and 7 bases from J, the gap between germline ends came to 5 bases. The CDR3 region is CASSSSNEQFF. The CDR3 DNA follows: TGTGCCAGCAGCTCTTCGAATGAGCAGTTCTTC.

This clone showed up just a few times. The gene calls are TRBV14 and TRBJ1-2; no reliable D call. Germline CDR1 reads SGHDN; CDR2 reads FVKESK. This CDR3 region has 15 residues. V was pared by 1 base and J by 3 bases, with 12 bases between. CDR3 sequence reads: CASSQGLGSDYGYTF. The CDR3 coding sequence is TGTGCCAGCAGCCAAGGTCTGGGGAGTGACTATGGCTACACCTTC. Together with reference TRBV14 and TRBJ1-2, the CDR3 gives the full variable domain: EAGVTQFPSHSVIEKGQTVTLRCDPISGHDNLYWYRRVMGKEIKFLLHFVKESKQDESGMPNNRFLAERTGGTYSTLKVQPAELEDSGVYFCASSQGLGSDYGYTFGSGTRLTVV.

Here the CDR3 reads CASRGDSYSGANVLTF. The CDR3 DNA reads as TGTGCCAGCAGGGGGGACAGTTACTCTGGGGCCAACGTCCTGACTTTC. The V gene is TRBV2, the J gene TRBJ2-6, with 7 nucleotides matching TRBD1. The CDR3 is 16 amino acids. Germline trimming cut 6 bases from V and 0 bases from J; bases unmatched to any gene: 5. Germline-derived CDR1 and CDR2 are SNHLY and FYNNEI.

V usage is TRBV4-2 and J usage is TRBJ2-7; the match to TRBD1 covers 10 bases. V lost 3 bases to trimming and J lost 7 bases; unmatched junction nucleotides: 6. Germline V gene sequence: CDR1 LGHNA, CDR2 YNFKEQ. CDR3 length equals 14 residues. CDR3: CASSHGTGVEEQYF. CDR3 DNA sequence: TGTGCCAGCAGCCACGGGACAGGGGTTGAGGAGCAGTACTTC.

This sequence joins TRBV5-5 and TRBJ1-5; D not certain. V was shortened by 1 base and J by 8 bases, with 13 bases between the two germline ends. Germline V lookup: CDR1 SGHKS, CDR2 YYEKEE (reference sequence). CDR3 length: 14 amino acids. The CDR3 loop is CASSLFGGTEPQHF. CDR3 sequence (DNA): TGTGCCAGCAGCTTGTTTGGCGGAACGGAGCCCCAGCATTTT.

The chain uses TRBV28 and TRBJ2-7; TRBD2 aligns across 8 bases. V lost 5 bases, J lost 12 bases, and 21 bases stayed unmatched. CDR1 MDHEN and CDR2 SYDVKM come from the germline V gene. The CDR3 extends over 16 amino acids. CDR3 amino acids: CASSQSSDSSLGRGYF. CDR3 DNA: TGTGCCAGCAGTCAGTCCTCGGACAGTTCCCTCGGGAGGGGGTACTTC.

This rearrangement joins TRBV27 to TRBJ1-2; unclear D gene. Germline values: CDR1 MNHEY, CDR2 SMNVEV (reference sequence). CDR3 length: 13 amino acids. V was clipped by 7 bases and J by 4 bases, with 13 bases between them. The CDR3 nucleotides are TGTGCCAGCAAGAGAGGGCGGGCCTATGGCTACACCTTC. Its translation: CASKRGRAYGYTF.